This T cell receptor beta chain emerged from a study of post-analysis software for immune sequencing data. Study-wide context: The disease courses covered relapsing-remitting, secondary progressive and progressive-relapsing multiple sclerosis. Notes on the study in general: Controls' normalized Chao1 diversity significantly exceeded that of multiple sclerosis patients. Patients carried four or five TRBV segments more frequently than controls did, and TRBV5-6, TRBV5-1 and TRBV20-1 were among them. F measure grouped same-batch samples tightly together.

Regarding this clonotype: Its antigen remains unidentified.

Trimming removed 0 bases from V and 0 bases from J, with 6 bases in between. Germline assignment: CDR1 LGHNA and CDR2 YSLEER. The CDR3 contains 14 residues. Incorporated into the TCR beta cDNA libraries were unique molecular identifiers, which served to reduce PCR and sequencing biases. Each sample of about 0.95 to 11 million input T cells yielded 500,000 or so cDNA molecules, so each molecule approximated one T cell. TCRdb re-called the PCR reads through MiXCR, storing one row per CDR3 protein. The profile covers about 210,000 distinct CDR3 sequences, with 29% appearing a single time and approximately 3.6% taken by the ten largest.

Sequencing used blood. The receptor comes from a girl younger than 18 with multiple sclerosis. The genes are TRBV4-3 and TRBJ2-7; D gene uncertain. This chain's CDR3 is CASSQDSGSYEQYF. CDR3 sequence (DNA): TGCGCCAGCAGCCAAGATTCAGGCTCCTACGAGCAGTACTTC.